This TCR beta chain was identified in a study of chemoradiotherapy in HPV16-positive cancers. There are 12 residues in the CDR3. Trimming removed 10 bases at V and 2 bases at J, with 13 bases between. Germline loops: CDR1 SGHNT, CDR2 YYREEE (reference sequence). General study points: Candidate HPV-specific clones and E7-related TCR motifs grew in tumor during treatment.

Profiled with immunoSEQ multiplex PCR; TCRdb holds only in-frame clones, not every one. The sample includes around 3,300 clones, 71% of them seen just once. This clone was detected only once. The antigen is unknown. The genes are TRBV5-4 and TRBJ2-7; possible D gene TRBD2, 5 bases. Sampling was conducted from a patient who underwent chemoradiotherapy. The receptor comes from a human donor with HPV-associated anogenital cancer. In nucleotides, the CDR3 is TGTGCCGGGAGCACCGACGCCTACGAGCAGTACTTC. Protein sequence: CAGSTDAYEQYF.